Each of the 5 T cell receptor beta chains below was sequenced from the same sample in a study of shared clonotypes between healthy human individuals (dated by TCRdb to about 2020). The library was obtained by the immunoSEQ multiplex PCR assay. As stored in TCRdb, this immuneACCESS dataset retains in-frame rearrangements with V and J assigned. A fraction of the clones does not appear; measured against another copy, unresolved V genes explain less than half of the discrepancy, and the remainder lacks a known reason. The sample records approximately 2.5 million clones, around nine tenths of which are singletons. The ten largest account for over 0.12% of the sample. Sample: naive CD4+ T cells sorted from blood. The sample's cell subset or site label, decoded: CD45RA+ positively selected. The receptor source for this set is a man aged 18 to 29 in good health.

To note about this clone: The same CDR3 also results from other DNA sequences found in this sample. The chain joins TRBV6-5 to TRBJ2-7, with TRBD2 matching 13 bases. The CDR3 loop spans 14 amino acids. Germline V gene lookup returns CDR1 MNHEY and CDR2 SVGAGI. V was pared by 4 bases and J by 4 bases, with 1 base of the junction left unmatched. CDR3 loop: CASSWTSGSYEQYF. The CDR3 DNA reads TGTGCCAGCAGTTGGACTAGCGGGAGTTACGAGCAGTACTTC.

With respect to this clone: Other DNA sequences in the same sample also yield this CDR3. V is TRBV5-1 and J is TRBJ2-3; D unclear. V was cut by 4 bases and J by 1 base, with 10 bases left in between. The CDR3 is made up of 14 amino acids. Germline V lookup: CDR1 SGHRS, CDR2 YFSETQ. CDR3 protein: CASSLELGTDTQYF. The DNA for the CDR3 is TGCGCCAGCAGCCTGGAATTGGGCACAGATACGCAGTATTTT. The entire variable domain, with the rest obtained from reference TRBV5-1 and TRBJ2-3, is as follows: KAGVTQTPRYLIKTRGQQVTLSCSPISGHRSVSWYQQTPGQGLQFLFEYFSETQRNKGNFPGRFSGRQFSNSRSEMNVSTLELGDSALYLCASSLELGTDTQYFGPGTRLTVL.

This clone was seen a single time. The chain joins TRBV2 to TRBJ2-7; 7 bases fit TRBD1. The V gene end was trimmed by 8 bases and the J gene end by 3 bases; junction bases not matched to a gene: 7. The CDR3 is 13 amino acids. Germline V gene sequence: CDR1 SNHLY, CDR2 FYNNEI. The CDR3: CASGRDSRYEQYF. CDR3 DNA: TGTGCCAGCGGCCGGGACAGCCGCTACGAGCAGTACTTC.

The chain uses TRBV14 and TRBJ2-1, with 8 bases aligning to TRBD1. V lost 0 bases to trimming and J lost 0 bases; unmatched junction nucleotides: 4. CDR3 length equals 17 residues. The germline V gene encodes CDR1 SGHDN and CDR2 FVKESK. CDR3 sequence (DNA): TGTGCCAGCAGCCAAGATACAGGGGGGAGCTCCTACAATGAGCAGTTCTTC. Amino acids: CASSQDTGGSSYNEQFF. The full variable domain, with the rest looked up from reference TRBV14 and TRBJ2-1, is EAGVTQFPSHSVIEKGQTVTLRCDPISGHDNLYWYRRVMGKEIKFLLHFVKESKQDESGMPNNRFLAERTGGTYSTLKVQPAELEDSGVYFCASSQDTGGSSYNEQFFGPGTRLTVL.

J is TRBJ1-6 and V is TRBV2, with D maybe TRBD1 (5 bases). Trimming took 4 bases from V and 4 from J, leaving 11 bases between them. Germline-derived CDR1 and CDR2 are SNHLY and FYNNEI. The CDR3 consists of 15 residues. As DNA, the CDR3 is TGTGCCAGCAGTGTCTCCGGGGGTTATAATTCACCCCTCCACTTT. This translates into CASSVSGGYNSPLHF.